One and the same sample provided the 7 T cell receptor beta chains below, sequenced in a study of blood T cells in healthy people across ages. Using a J-beta primer mix together with a sample-barcoded 5' primer, a second PCR was run for roughly 6 to 12 cycles. One entry per CDR3 protein results from TCRdb running MiXCR on the 5' RACE reads. Counted here are fewer than 2 million distinct CDR3 sequences, approximately 39% occurring once; the ten biggest clones make up 23%. What was sequenced was blood. Every receptor here comes from a human donor in good health.

The CDR3 is CASSFSGQYSNQPQHF. CDR3 sequence (DNA): TGTGCCAGCAGTTTTTCTGGGCAGTATAGCAATCAGCCCCAGCATTTT. The chain joins TRBV27 to TRBJ1-5; D is unresolved. Trimming pared 3 bases from V and 0 bases from J, leaving 12 bases between. Germline V gene data show CDR1 as MNHEY and CDR2 as SMNVEV (reference sequence). This CDR3 region has 16 residues.

This clonotype was counted a few times. This chain connects TRBV4-1 to TRBJ2-3, with a possible D match to TRBD2 (5 bases). Germline V CDR1 and CDR2: MGHRA, YSYEKL. This CDR3 is 18 amino acids long. Trimming pared 0 bases from V and 4 bases from J, leaving 20 bases between. CDR3 coding DNA: TGCGCCAGCAGCCAAGATCTATACCCACTAGACGTTTCAGATACGCAGTATTTT. Residues: CASSQDLYPLDVSDTQYF.

This CDR3 reads CASSLRSRVPDTQYF. The CDR3 nucleotides read TGCGCCAGCAGCCTGCGGTCCAGGGTCCCAGATACGCAGTATTTT. The genes are TRBV4-3 and TRBJ2-3; D is possibly TRBD1 (5 bases). V lost 4 bases to trimming and J lost 4 bases, with 15 bases between them. The CDR3 is made up of 15 amino acids. Germline V gene data show CDR1 as LGHNA and CDR2 as YSLEER.

The genes are TRBV6-5 and TRBJ1-4; D call uncertain. CDR1 and CDR2 from the germline V gene are MNHEY and SVGAGI. V was cut by 3 bases and J by 8 bases, with 7 bases left in between. This CDR3 is built from 12 residues. CDR3 in DNA: TGTGCCAGCAGTTATAACGGAGAAAAACTGTTTTTT. It specifies CASSYNGEKLFF.

The rearrangement links TRBV10-3 to TRBJ2-3; 9 bases match TRBD2. Trimming removed 8 bases from V and 4 bases from J; junction bases left unmatched: 10. CDR1 is ENHRY and CDR2 is SYGVKD in the germline V gene. The length of the CDR3 is 15 residues. The chain's CDR3 is CAISYGGGVADTQYF. The CDR3 DNA reads as TGTGCCATCTCCTACGGCGGGGGGGTGGCAGATACGCAGTATTTT.

J is TRBJ1-6 and V is TRBV6-6; D is unresolved. Germline lookup yields CDR1 MNHNY and CDR2 SVGAGI (reference sequence). CDR3 length equals 13 residues. Deletions cut 0 bases from V and 8 bases from J, with 5 bases between. The CDR3 sequence: CASSYSADSPLHF. The CDR3 DNA reads as TGTGCCAGCAGTTACTCGGCCGATTCACCCCTCCACTTT.

The V call is TRBV29-1, the J call TRBJ1-1; D gene uncertain. This CDR3 contains 8 residues. Germline CDR1 SQVTM, CDR2 ANQGSEA. V lost 7 bases and J 11 bases, leaving 8 bases between the germline ends. CDR3 sequence: CSAEGAFF. In DNA, the CDR3 is TGCAGCGCGGAAGGGGCTTTCTTT. Drawing the rest from reference TRBV29-1 and TRBJ1-1, the complete variable domain is SAVISQKPSRDICQRGTSLTIQCQVDSQVTMMFWYRQQPGQSLTLIATANQGSEATYESGFVIDKFPISRPNLTFSTLTVSNMSPEDSSIYLCSAEGAFFGQGTRLTVV.